Following are 27 T cell receptor beta chains from one sample sequenced in a study of T cells after yellow fever vaccination. TCRdb re-called the 5' RACE reads through MiXCR, storing one row per CDR3 protein. The data hold roughly 310,000 distinct CDR3 sequences, with 3.6% observed a single time. The source was PBMCs, collected on the day of the yellow fever booster vaccination. The receptors stem from a man between 18 and 29 years old who received the YFV17D yellow fever vaccine.

In this sample, this clonotype turned up a few times. J is TRBJ1-5 and V is TRBV10-2; possible D gene TRBD1, 5 bases. The CDR3 totals 15 residues. The V and J ends lost 3 bases and 7 bases respectively, with 16 bases between them. Germline V lookup: CDR1 WSHSY, CDR2 SAAADI. This CDR3 reads CASSERGGLGQPQHF. CDR3 DNA: TGCGCCAGCAGTGAAAGGGGCGGGCTCGGGCAGCCCCAGCATTTT.

This clonotype was observed at least ten times. The V call is TRBV5-6, the J call TRBJ1-5, with 7 nucleotides matching TRBD1. Germline V CDR1 and CDR2: SGHDT, YYEEEE. This CDR3 has 14 amino acids. V gave up 0 bases and J gave up 6 bases; unmatched junction bases: 3. CDR3 region: CASSLGDSLQPQHF. In DNA form, the CDR3 reads TGTGCCAGCAGCTTGGGGGACAGCCTTCAGCCCCAGCATTTT. Looking up the rest from reference TRBV5-6 and TRBJ1-5 gives the full variable domain: DAGVTQSPTHLIKTRGQQVTLRCSPKSGHDTVSWYQQALGQGPQFIFQYYEEEERQRGNFPDRFSGHQFPNYSSELNVNALLLGDSALYLCASSLGDSLQPQHFGDGTRLSIL.

This clonotype turned up a few times. The chain employs TRBV7-6 and TRBJ2-5; D may be TRBD2 (6 bases). The V end lost 4 bases, the J end lost 5 bases, and 20 bases lay between the germline ends. The CDR3 runs to 16 residues. Germline V gene sequence: CDR1 SGHVS, CDR2 FNYEAQ. The CDR3 DNA reads TGTGCCAGCAGCTCCCCCGGGGGAATAGCGCGCGAGACCCAGTACTTC. This codes for CASSSPGGIARETQYF.

V usage is TRBV10-3 and J usage is TRBJ1-5; 11 nucleotides align to TRBD1. With 1 base clipped from V and 6 bases from J, the junction kept 5 bases outside the gene matches. The CDR3 consists of 16 residues. Germline lookup yields CDR1 ENHRY and CDR2 SYGVKD. CDR3: CAISELGQGVGQPQHF. CDR3 coding DNA: TGTGCCATCAGTGAGTTGGGACAGGGGGTCGGTCAGCCCCAGCATTTT.

The rearrangement joins TRBV6-2 or TRBV6-3 to TRBJ2-1; D perhaps matches TRBD2 (5 bases). The CDR3 runs 13 residues. Trimming shortened V by 5 bases and J by 12 bases, and 17 bases separated the two germline ends. Germline V CDR1 and CDR2: MNHEY, SVGEGT. The CDR3 DNA sequence: TGTGCCAGCAGTCAGGACTTATTTCCGCGGCAGTTCTTC. This encodes CASSQDLFPRQFF.

The chain employs TRBV6-5 and TRBJ2-7; D uncertain. The germline CDR1 and CDR2 sequences are MNHEY and SVGAGI. The V and J ends lost 10 bases and 9 bases respectively, with 7 bases between them. CDR3 size: 8 residues. CDR3 in DNA: TGTGCCACCCTCCTGCAGTACGTC. Its translation is CATLLQYV.

This clonotype was observed a handful of times. The chain combines TRBV5-1 with TRBJ1-2; 7 positions match TRBD1. The CDR3 has 13 amino acids. V shed 3 bases, J shed 4 bases, and the junction held 3 bases outside the gene matches. The germline gives CDR1 SGHRS, CDR2 YFSETQ. CDR3 coding DNA: TGCGCCAGCAGCTCGCAGGGGGTCTATGGCTACACCTTC. It is translated as CASSSQGVYGYTF.

Only a few counts were recorded for this clonotype. The chain uses TRBV4-3 and TRBJ2-1, with D perhaps TRBD1 (5 bases). CDR3 size: 15 residues. The germline CDR1 and CDR2 sequences are LGHNA and YSLEER. V was pared by 0 bases and J by 7 bases, with 13 bases between. The CDR3 reads CASSQETGRANEQFF. Here the CDR3 DNA reads TGCGCCAGCAGCCAAGAAACTGGCAGGGCAAATGAGCAGTTCTTC.

The chain recombines TRBV14 with TRBJ1-3; 7 nucleotides match TRBD1. V lost 0 bases to trimming and J lost 4 bases; unmatched junction nucleotides: 12. The CDR3 extends over 18 amino acids. Germline V gives CDR1 SGHDN, CDR2 FVKESK. CDR3 in amino acids: CASSQDLAGGSQGNTIYF. In nucleotides, the CDR3 is TGTGCCAGCAGCCAAGATCTGGCAGGGGGTTCGCAAGGAAACACCATATATTTT.

At least ten counts were recorded for this clonotype. This chain links TRBV20-1 with TRBJ1-5; D not certain. CDR3 length: 14 residues. V lost 6 bases, J lost 0 bases, and 12 bases lay in between. Germline loops: CDR1 DFQATT, CDR2 SNEGSKA (reference sequence). CDR3 DNA: TGCAGTGCAATGGACCCGGATAGCAATCAGCCCCAGCATTTT. Its protein is CSAMDPDSNQPQHF.

In its sample, this clonotype was seen many times. The chain employs TRBV20-1 and TRBJ2-5, with a tentative D call TRBD1 (6 bases). With 6 bases removed from V and 5 bases from J, the gap between germline ends came to 16 bases. The germline V gene has CDR1 DFQATT and CDR2 SNEGSKA (reference sequence). CDR3 size: 13 residues. Here the CDR3 DNA reads TGCAGTGCGGGGGCTAGTGGGGCCGAGACCCAGTACTTC. It yields the protein CSAGASGAETQYF.

This clonotype was observed a handful of times. This chain connects TRBV27 to TRBJ2-3; D might be TRBD2 (7 bases). Germline CDR1 is MNHEY and CDR2 is SMNVEV (reference sequence). CDR3 length equals 14 residues. Trimming cost V 10 bases and J 5 bases, with 19 bases left between them. The CDR3 here is CATLSRGTKDTQYF. In DNA form, the CDR3 reads TGTGCCACCCTAAGTAGGGGGACTAAAGATACGCAGTATTTT.

This clonotype has just a few counts. This rearrangement joins TRBV20-1 to TRBJ2-1; possibly TRBD1 for D (6 bases). Germline-derived CDR1 and CDR2 are DFQATT and SNEGSKA (reference sequence). The CDR3 has 14 amino acids. V lost 5 bases and J 0 bases, leaving 11 bases between the germline ends. The CDR3 protein is CSAAGTSSYNEQFF. CDR3 coding DNA: TGCAGTGCTGCCGGGACAAGCTCCTACAATGAGCAGTTCTTC.

This clonotype appeared a few times. V is TRBV4-3 and J is TRBJ1-2, with D maybe TRBD1 (5 bases). Germline V CDR1 and CDR2: LGHNA, YSLEER. V lost 4 bases to trimming and J lost 9 bases, with 30 bases between them. The CDR3 has 18 amino acids. The CDR3 DNA follows: TGCGCCAGCAGCCCAAAAAGTGGGGGGGTAAGGACGTTCGTGCGCTACACCTTC. Its translation is CASSPKSGGVRTFVRYTF.

This chain connects TRBV12-3 or TRBV12-4 to TRBJ2-7, with 9 positions matching TRBD1. The CDR3 sequence is 14 residues long. With 7 bases clipped from V and 1 base from J, the junction kept 5 bases outside the gene matches. CDR3 loop: CASTDRGKSYEQYF. CDR3 bases: TGTGCCAGCACCGACAGGGGGAAGTCCTACGAGCAGTACTTC.

This clonotype was seen repeatedly, ten times or more. The chain carries TRBV7-2 and TRBJ2-5, with D possibly being TRBD1 (6 bases). CDR1 and CDR2 (germline): SGHTA, FQGNSA. With 8 bases removed from V and 3 bases from J, the gap between germline ends came to 10 bases. The CDR3 is 12 residues long. CDR3 sequence: CASQGIKETQYF. DNA for the CDR3: TGTGCCAGCCAGGGGATAAAAGAGACCCAGTACTTC.

The V and J genes are TRBV6-6 and TRBJ1-5; a possible D gene is TRBD1 (5 bases). The ends were cut back, 8 bases at V and 2 bases at J, with 7 bases in the middle. The length of the CDR3 is 12 residues. Germline V gene sequence: CDR1 MNHNY, CDR2 SVGAGI (reference sequence). CDR3 sequence reads: CASQGGNQPQHF. CDR3 bases: TGTGCCAGCCAGGGAGGCAATCAGCCCCAGCATTTT.

A few counts support this clonotype. The rearrangement joins TRBV24-1 to TRBJ1-1; D is possibly TRBD1 (5 bases). Trimming removed 6 bases at V and 4 bases at J, with 11 bases between. CDR1 KGHDR and CDR2 SFDVKD come from the germline V gene. The CDR3 covers 13 residues. DNA of the CDR3: TGTGCCACCAGTAGTAGGGGAAGCACTGAAGCTTTCTTT. Protein sequence: CATSSRGSTEAFF.

This clonotype turned up a few times. The CDR3 here is CASSLTAGWVPEQFF. The CDR3 DNA reads TGTGCCAGCAGCTTAACGGCAGGTTGGGTTCCTGAGCAGTTCTTC. This sequence joins TRBV7-2 and TRBJ2-1; no firm D call. The CDR3 is 15 amino acids. Trimming pared 2 bases from V and 9 bases from J, leaving 17 bases between. Looked up from germline, CDR1 is SGHTA and CDR2 is FQGNSA.

In this sample, this clonotype turned up a few times. CDR3 nucleotide sequence: TGCAGCGTTGTATCCGGGGGCCTCCCCAGGGGGCAGTTCTTC. Translating it yields CSVVSGGLPRGQFF. The V gene is TRBV29-1, the J gene TRBJ2-1, with D perhaps TRBD1 or TRBD2 (6 bases each). This CDR3 contains 14 residues. Trimming stripped 4 bases from V and 12 bases from J, with 22 bases between. Germline V gene data show CDR1 as SQVTM and CDR2 as ANQGSEA.

This clonotype appeared many times. This chain connects TRBV28 to TRBJ1-1, with 8 bases lining up with TRBD1. The length of the CDR3 is 16 residues. In germline, CDR1 is MDHEN, CDR2 SYDVKM. The junction had 14 bases not matched to a gene; V was cut back by 6 bases and J by 5 bases. Here the CDR3 reads CASRLTGAVGRTEAFF. The DNA of the CDR3 is TGTGCCAGCAGGCTGACAGGGGCGGTTGGCCGGACTGAAGCTTTCTTT.

In this sample, this clonotype turned up many times. The chain couples TRBV7-6 to TRBJ2-2; 9 bases are a match to TRBD2. This CDR3 is 15 amino acids long. Looked up from germline, CDR1 is SGHVS and CDR2 is FNYEAQ. V was pared by 5 bases and J by 7 bases, with 8 bases of the junction left unmatched. DNA of the CDR3: TGTGCCAGCAGCCTGGCGGGGGGGCCGGTCGGGGAGCTGTTTTTT. This sequence encodes CASSLAGGPVGELFF.

The genes are TRBV5-5 and TRBJ1-4; D unresolved. There are 15 residues in the CDR3. Trimming pared 4 bases from V and 6 bases from J, leaving 16 bases between. CDR1 and CDR2 (germline): SGHKS, YYEKEE (reference sequence). The CDR3 DNA is TGTGCCAGCAGCCCCACACGGAGGGTTCATGAAAAACTGTTTTTT. As protein: CASSPTRRVHEKLFF.

The J gene is TRBJ1-1, the V gene TRBV10-3, with D possibly being TRBD1 (5 bases). From germline, CDR1 is ENHRY and CDR2 SYGVKD. Trimming removed 2 bases at V and 1 base at J, with 14 bases between. This CDR3 is built from 16 residues. Written as DNA, the CDR3 is TGTGCCATCAGTGAGCTACGGGGGGGAGAGAACACTGAAGCTTTCTTT. This encodes CAISELRGGENTEAFF.

This clonotype was observed a handful of times. The rearrangement joins TRBV5-4 to TRBJ1-2; D is ambiguous. V lost 0 bases, J lost 0 bases, and 9 bases lay in between. The CDR3 length is 15 residues. Per the germline V gene, CDR1 is SGHNT and CDR2 is YYREEE (reference sequence). CDR3 in amino acids: CASSLGSLPNYGYTF. Here the CDR3 DNA reads TGTGCCAGCAGCTTGGGAAGCCTCCCTAACTATGGCTACACCTTC. Full variable domain (remainder filled in from reference TRBV5-4 and TRBJ1-2): ETGVTQSPTHLIKTRGQQVTLRCSSQSGHNTVSWYQQALGQGPQFIFQYYREEENGRGNFPPRFSGLQFPNYSSELNVNALELDDSALYLCASSLGSLPNYGYTFGSGTRLTVV.

This clonotype came up many times. The DNA of the CDR3 is TGCAGTGCTAGAGATTTAGCGGCAGGTCTAACGGCCGAAAAACTGTTTTTT. It yields the protein CSARDLAAGLTAEKLFF. The rearrangement uses TRBV20-1 and TRBJ1-4; D unclear. V was pared by 0 bases and J by 8 bases, with 22 bases between. This CDR3 is built from 17 residues. In germline, CDR1 is DFQATT, CDR2 SNEGSKA (reference sequence).

CDR3 nucleotide sequence: TGTGCCAGCAGCTCAAGACGGGAAGGGACTGAAGCTTTCTTT. Protein: CASSSRREGTEAFF. This rearrangement joins TRBV11-2 to TRBJ1-1; no clear D gene. V dropped 4 bases and J dropped 5 bases, with 14 bases sitting between them. Germline V CDR1 and CDR2: SGHAT, FQNNGV. The CDR3 has 14 amino acids.